Presented here are 5 T cell receptor beta chains from one specimen sequenced in a study of cytomegalovirus exposure and HLA in healthy donors. TCRdb's copy holds only in-frame clones and misses some; the assay was immunoSEQ multiplex PCR. The sample records about 160,000 clones, 88% being singletons. Sequencing used PBMCs. These receptors all stem from a man younger than 35 in good health and CMV-seronegative.

The rearrangement uses TRBV27 and TRBJ1-2; D perhaps matches TRBD1 (6 bases). Per germline, CDR1 MNHEY and CDR2 SMNVEV (reference sequence). The V gene lost 2 bases and the J gene lost 4 bases, with 20 bases spanning the gap. There are 17 residues in the CDR3. Here the CDR3 DNA reads TGTGCCAGCAGTTTAGGGGTACCCTGGACAGATTCCTATGGCTACACCTTC. This gives the protein CASSLGVPWTDSYGYTF.

In DNA, the CDR3 is TGTGCCAGCACCCCGGGGACTCTCAGGGAGCTGTTTTTT. It encodes CASTPGTLRELFF. The chain combines TRBV11-2 with TRBJ2-2; D possibly corresponds to TRBD2 (6 bases). Trimming stripped 7 bases from V and 9 bases from J, with 15 bases between. The germline CDR1 and CDR2 sequences are SGHAT and FQNNGV. The CDR3 consists of 13 residues.

Sample share makes this clone medium-sized. The chain couples TRBV11-3 to TRBJ2-1, with D possibly matching TRBD2 (6 bases). The germline CDR1 and CDR2 sequences are SGHNT and YENEEA. V was pared by 5 bases and J by 6 bases, with 14 bases between. The CDR3 is made up of 14 amino acids. CDR3 sequence reads: CASSPSGLSNEQFF. The CDR3 nucleotides read TGTGCCAGCAGCCCCTCGGGACTTTCCAATGAGCAGTTCTTC.

This chain uses TRBV21-1 with TRBJ2-7; no DNA check was done on the table's D call, TRBD1. TRBV21-1 counts as a pseudogene. This CDR3 has 14 residues. The CDR3 region has the DNA TGTGCCAGCAGCAAAGGCAGGGGCCTTTACGAGCAGTACTTC. The encoded protein is CASSKGRGLYEQYF.

This rearrangement joins TRBV27 to TRBJ2-7; 8 bases map to TRBD1. This CDR3 spans 14 amino acids. The trim removed 5 bases at V and 8 bases at J, leaving 11 bases unmatched. The germline V gene has CDR1 MNHEY and CDR2 SMNVEV (reference sequence). CDR3 bases: TGTGCCAGCAGTGCAGGACAGGGCGCTCAAAAGCAGTACTTC. The encoded protein is CASSAGQGAQKQYF.